These T cell receptor beta chains were read from a single sample in a study of OX40 agonist ivuxolimab in advanced cancers. The repertoire was sequenced with immunoSEQ multiplex PCR; TCRdb's copy has only in-frame clones and lacks some. The sample includes 75,000 to 100,000 clones, 65% to 90% of them seen just once. The material sequenced was CD4+ or CD8+ T cells sorted from blood, taken in a trial of the OX40 agonist ivuxolimab. These receptors came from an adult with an advanced solid tumor such as melanoma, head and neck, liver or kidney cancer. Each CDR3 is given with its conserved first and last residue. Each record gives: CDR3 protein, CDR3 DNA, D gene, clone size, J gene, CDR3 length, V gene. The D gene is left open where the match is weak. Where a row states a size, it is once, few, many or the class of an expanded clone; other rows omit it.

CDR3 protein: CASSAQGNEQFF; CDR3 DNA: TGCGCCAGCAGCGCACAGGGAAATGAGCAGTTCTTC; D gene: -; clone size: -; J gene: TRBJ2-1; CDR3 length: 12; V gene: TRBV4-3
CDR3 protein: CASSLVLLDRVTNEQFF; CDR3 DNA: TGTGCCAGCAGCTTAGTCCTTTTGGACAGGGTCACCAATGAGCAGTTCTTC; D gene: TRBD1; clone size: -; J gene: TRBJ2-1; CDR3 length: 17; V gene: TRBV7-8
CDR3 protein: CASSQDPSRAGATGELFF; CDR3 DNA: TGCGCCAGCAGCCAAGATCCCTCCCGGGCGGGAGCCACCGGGGAGCTGTTTTTT; D gene: TRBD2; clone size: -; J gene: TRBJ2-2; CDR3 length: 18; V gene: TRBV4-3
CDR3 protein: CASSRQGANGELFF; CDR3 DNA: TGTGCCAGCAGCCGACAGGGGGCAAACGGGGAGCTGTTTTTT; D gene: TRBD1; clone size: -; J gene: TRBJ2-2; CDR3 length: 14; V gene: TRBV6-5
CDR3 protein: CASSPGQGLEKLFF; CDR3 DNA: TGTGCCAGCTCACCAGGGCAGGGCCTTGAAAAACTGTTTTTT; D gene: -; clone size: -; J gene: TRBJ1-4; CDR3 length: 14; V gene: TRBV18
CDR3 protein: CASSLADGIYEQYF; CDR3 DNA: TGCGCCAGCAGCTTGGCCGACGGAATCTACGAGCAGTACTTC; D gene: -; clone size: -; J gene: TRBJ2-7; CDR3 length: 14; V gene: TRBV5-1
CDR3 protein: CAISGAYGYTF; CDR3 DNA: TGTGCCATCAGCGGGGCCTATGGCTACACCTTC; D gene: -; clone size: -; J gene: TRBJ1-2; CDR3 length: 11; V gene: TRBV10-3
CDR3 protein: CASSLEGQGILDTQYF; CDR3 DNA: TGTGCCAGCAGCTTAGAGGGACAGGGTATTTTGGATACGCAGTATTTT; D gene: TRBD1; clone size: -; J gene: TRBJ2-3; CDR3 length: 16; V gene: TRBV7-9
CDR3 protein: CASSVGTGNTQYF; CDR3 DNA: TGTGCCAGCAGCGTAGGTACAGGGAATACGCAGTATTTT; D gene: -; clone size: -; J gene: TRBJ2-3; CDR3 length: 13; V gene: TRBV9
CDR3 protein: CASSLEGNYGYTF; CDR3 DNA: TGTGCCAGCAGCTTGGAGGGCAACTATGGCTACACCTTC; D gene: -; clone size: once; J gene: TRBJ1-2; CDR3 length: 13; V gene: TRBV5-5
CDR3 protein: CASSSRMAGELFF; CDR3 DNA: TGTGCCAGCAGCTCTAGGATGGCCGGGGAGCTGTTTTTT; D gene: -; clone size: once; J gene: TRBJ2-2; CDR3 length: 13; V gene: TRBV7-3
CDR3 protein: CASSQVVGHEQFF; CDR3 DNA: TGTGCCAGCAGCCAAGTCGTGGGGCATGAGCAGTTCTTC; D gene: -; clone size: -; J gene: TRBJ2-1; CDR3 length: 13; V gene: TRBV14
CDR3 protein: CASSLLSGAENEQFF; CDR3 DNA: TGTGCCAGCTCACTACTTAGCGGGGCGGAGAATGAGCAGTTCTTC; D gene: TRBD2; clone size: -; J gene: TRBJ2-1; CDR3 length: 15; V gene: TRBV18
CDR3 protein: CASSLGNQPQHF; CDR3 DNA: TGTGCCAGCAGCTTAGGGAATCAGCCCCAGCATTTT; D gene: -; clone size: -; J gene: TRBJ1-5; CDR3 length: 12; V gene: TRBV7-2
CDR3 protein: CASSVEGRAGGNTIYF; CDR3 DNA: TGTGCCAGCAGCGTAGAGGGACGGGCTGGCGGAAACACCATATATTTT; D gene: -; clone size: -; J gene: TRBJ1-3; CDR3 length: 16; V gene: TRBV9
CDR3 protein: CASSPGTIATEAFF; CDR3 DNA: TGTGCCAGCAGCCCCGGGACAATAGCGACTGAAGCTTTCTTT; D gene: -; clone size: -; J gene: TRBJ1-1; CDR3 length: 14; V gene: TRBV11-2
CDR3 protein: CASSQDRGKWQPQHF; CDR3 DNA: TGCGCCAGCAGCCAAGATCGGGGGAAGTGGCAGCCCCAGCATTTT; D gene: -; clone size: -; J gene: TRBJ1-5; CDR3 length: 15; V gene: TRBV4-1
CDR3 protein: CSVENLQETQYF; CDR3 DNA: TGCAGCGTTGAGAACCTCCAAGAGACCCAGTACTTC; D gene: -; clone size: once; J gene: TRBJ2-5; CDR3 length: 12; V gene: TRBV29-1
CDR3 protein: CASSQDLLGARGYTF; CDR3 DNA: TGCGCCAGCAGCCAAGATTTGTTGGGGGCGAGGGGCTACACCTTC; D gene: -; clone size: few; J gene: TRBJ1-2; CDR3 length: 15; V gene: TRBV4-3
CDR3 protein: CASTDGRAAQPQHF; CDR3 DNA: TGTGCCAGTACCGATGGGAGGGCAGCTCAGCCCCAGCATTTT; D gene: -; clone size: -; J gene: TRBJ1-5; CDR3 length: 14; V gene: TRBV19
CDR3 protein: CASSGGAKNIQYF; CDR3 DNA: TGTGCCAGCAGCGGAGGAGCCAAAAACATTCAGTACTTC; D gene: -; clone size: -; J gene: TRBJ2-4; CDR3 length: 13; V gene: TRBV5-6
CDR3 protein: CASGTSWNNEQFF; CDR3 DNA: TGCGCCAGCGGGACTAGCTGGAACAATGAGCAGTTCTTC; D gene: TRBD2; clone size: -; J gene: TRBJ2-1; CDR3 length: 13; V gene: TRBV5-1
CDR3 protein: CASSSGTGLGETQYF; CDR3 DNA: TGTGCCAGCAGCTCCGGGACAGGGTTGGGAGAGACCCAGTACTTC; D gene: TRBD1; clone size: -; J gene: TRBJ2-5; CDR3 length: 15; V gene: TRBV28
CDR3 protein: CASSPGLAGRNEQFF; CDR3 DNA: TGTGCCAGCAGCCCAGGACTAGCGGGACGGAATGAGCAGTTCTTC; D gene: TRBD2; clone size: -; J gene: TRBJ2-1; CDR3 length: 15; V gene: TRBV7-2
CDR3 protein: CASSPPGGDDNTDTQYF; CDR3 DNA: TGTGCCAGCTCACCCCCGGGCGGGGACGATAACACAGATACGCAGTATTTT; D gene: -; clone size: -; J gene: TRBJ2-3; CDR3 length: 17; V gene: TRBV18
CDR3 protein: CASSLGTSQNEQFF; CDR3 DNA: TGTGCCAGCAGTTTAGGGACTAGCCAAAATGAGCAGTTCTTC; D gene: TRBD2; clone size: -; J gene: TRBJ2-1; CDR3 length: 14; V gene: TRBV27
CDR3 protein: CASSVGVSGGELFF; CDR3 DNA: TGTGCCAGCAGCGTAGGGGTCTCCGGCGGGGAGCTGTTTTTT; D gene: -; clone size: -; J gene: TRBJ2-2; CDR3 length: 14; V gene: TRBV9
CDR3 protein: CASSTSGQGTYEQYF; CDR3 DNA: -; D gene: -; clone size: -; J gene: TRBJ2-7; CDR3 length: 15; V gene: TRBV28
CDR3 protein: CASSLIQPFATNEKLFF; CDR3 DNA: TGCGCCAGCAGCTTGATTCAGCCCTTTGCAACTAATGAAAAACTGTTTTTT; D gene: -; clone size: -; J gene: TRBJ1-4; CDR3 length: 17; V gene: TRBV5-1
CDR3 protein: CATNGRVEHEQYF; CDR3 DNA: TGTGCCACCAACGGCAGGGTCGAACACGAGCAGTACTTC; D gene: -; clone size: -; J gene: TRBJ2-7; CDR3 length: 13; V gene: TRBV6-1
CDR3 protein: CASSVDLRAESGNTIYF; CDR3 DNA: TGTGCCAGCAGCGTAGACTTGAGGGCAGAGTCTGGAAACACCATATATTTT; D gene: -; clone size: -; J gene: TRBJ1-3; CDR3 length: 17; V gene: TRBV9
CDR3 protein: CASSPRRLAGVAGELFF; CDR3 DNA: TGTGCCAGCAGCCCAAGACGGCTAGCGGGTGTTGCCGGGGAGCTGTTTTTT; D gene: TRBD2; clone size: -; J gene: TRBJ2-2; CDR3 length: 17; V gene: TRBV7-2
CDR3 protein: CASSIGGVGYNEQFF; CDR3 DNA: TGTGCCAGTAGTATAGGGGGAGTCGGGTACAATGAGCAGTTCTTC; D gene: -; clone size: -; J gene: TRBJ2-1; CDR3 length: 15; V gene: TRBV19
CDR3 protein: CASTDGRAGENTEAFF; CDR3 DNA: TGTGCCAGCACGGACGGACGAGCAGGTGAGAACACTGAAGCTTTCTTT; D gene: -; clone size: -; J gene: TRBJ1-1; CDR3 length: 16; V gene: TRBV11-2
CDR3 protein: CASSYGTAGETQYF; CDR3 DNA: TGCGCCAGCAGCTACGGGACAGCAGGGGAGACCCAGTACTTC; D gene: TRBD1; clone size: -; J gene: TRBJ2-5; CDR3 length: 14; V gene: TRBV5-1
CDR3 protein: CASSAGTGRSYEQYF; CDR3 DNA: TGCGCCAGCAGCGCAGGGACAGGCCGCTCCTACGAGCAGTACTTC; D gene: TRBD1; clone size: -; J gene: TRBJ2-7; CDR3 length: 15; V gene: TRBV5-1
CDR3 protein: CAWSVKTGRIPEAFF; CDR3 DNA: TGTGCCTGGAGTGTAAAGACAGGGCGGATTCCTGAAGCTTTCTTT; D gene: TRBD1; clone size: -; J gene: TRBJ1-1; CDR3 length: 15; V gene: TRBV30
CDR3 protein: CAISESPSRIEQYF; CDR3 DNA: TGTGCCATCAGTGAATCCCCGTCCCGGATCGAGCAGTACTTC; D gene: -; clone size: once; J gene: TRBJ2-7; CDR3 length: 14; V gene: TRBV10-3
CDR3 protein: CASSLDSSGANVLTF; CDR3 DNA: TGTGCCAGCAGTCTAGACTCCTCTGGGGCCAACGTCCTGACTTTC; D gene: -; clone size: -; J gene: TRBJ2-6; CDR3 length: 15; V gene: TRBV7-2
CDR3 protein: CASSRTGDSPLHF; CDR3 DNA: TGTGCCAGCAGCCGAACAGGGGATTCACCCCTCCACTTT; D gene: TRBD1; clone size: few; J gene: TRBJ1-6; CDR3 length: 13; V gene: TRBV7-9